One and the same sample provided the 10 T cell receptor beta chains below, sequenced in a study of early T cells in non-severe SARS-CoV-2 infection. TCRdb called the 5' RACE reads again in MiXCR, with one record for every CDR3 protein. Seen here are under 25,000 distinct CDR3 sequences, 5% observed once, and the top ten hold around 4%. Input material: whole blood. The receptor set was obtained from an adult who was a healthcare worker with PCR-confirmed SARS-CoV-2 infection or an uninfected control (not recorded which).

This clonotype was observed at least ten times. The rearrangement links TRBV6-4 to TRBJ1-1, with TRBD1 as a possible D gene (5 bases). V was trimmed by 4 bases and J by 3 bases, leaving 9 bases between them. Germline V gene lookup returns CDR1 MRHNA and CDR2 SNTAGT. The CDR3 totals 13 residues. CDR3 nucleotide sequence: TGTGCCAGCAGTGTCGACAGCTACACTGAAGCTTTCTTT. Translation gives CASSVDSYTEAFF.

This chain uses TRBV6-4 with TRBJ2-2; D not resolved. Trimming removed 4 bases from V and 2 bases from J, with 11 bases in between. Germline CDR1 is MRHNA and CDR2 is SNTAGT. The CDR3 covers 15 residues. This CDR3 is CASSAGSINTGELFF. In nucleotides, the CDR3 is TGTGCCAGCAGTGCCGGGTCGATAAACACCGGGGAGCTGTTTTTT.

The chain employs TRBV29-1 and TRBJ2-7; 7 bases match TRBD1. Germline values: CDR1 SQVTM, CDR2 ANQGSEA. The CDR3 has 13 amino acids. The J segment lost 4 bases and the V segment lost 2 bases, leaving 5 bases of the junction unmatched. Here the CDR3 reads CSVERQGVYEQYF. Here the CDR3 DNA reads TGCAGCGTTGAACGGCAGGGGGTTTACGAGCAGTACTTC.

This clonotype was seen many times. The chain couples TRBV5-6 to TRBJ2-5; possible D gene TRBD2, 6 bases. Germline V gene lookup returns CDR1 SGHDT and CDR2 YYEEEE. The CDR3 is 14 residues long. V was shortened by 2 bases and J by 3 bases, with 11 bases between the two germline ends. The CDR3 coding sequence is TGTGCCAGCAGCTTCCTGACGGGAGAAGAGACCCAGTACTTC. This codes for CASSFLTGEETQYF.

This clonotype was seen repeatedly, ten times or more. The CDR3 region has the DNA TGTGCCAGCAGCTTAGACAGCCGTCCCATAAGTGAGCAGTTCTTC. Protein: CASSLDSRPISEQFF. V is TRBV7-9 and J is TRBJ2-1, with D hard to call. This CDR3 is 15 amino acids long. Deletions cut 1 base from V and 9 bases from J, with 16 bases between. Looked up from germline, CDR1 is SEHNR and CDR2 is FQNEAQ (reference sequence).

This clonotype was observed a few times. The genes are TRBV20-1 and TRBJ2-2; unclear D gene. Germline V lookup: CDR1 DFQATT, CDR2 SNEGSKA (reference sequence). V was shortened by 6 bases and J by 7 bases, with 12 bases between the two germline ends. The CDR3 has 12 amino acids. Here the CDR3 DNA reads TGCAGTGCCGCGACGTGGGGCGGGGAGCTGTTTTTT. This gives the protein CSAATWGGELFF.

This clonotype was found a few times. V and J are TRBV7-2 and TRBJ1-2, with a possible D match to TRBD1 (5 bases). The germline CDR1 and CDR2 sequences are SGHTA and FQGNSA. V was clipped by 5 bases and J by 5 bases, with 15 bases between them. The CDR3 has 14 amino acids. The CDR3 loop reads CASSQDMGPYGYTF. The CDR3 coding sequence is TGTGCCAGCAGCCAAGATATGGGGCCATATGGCTACACCTTC.

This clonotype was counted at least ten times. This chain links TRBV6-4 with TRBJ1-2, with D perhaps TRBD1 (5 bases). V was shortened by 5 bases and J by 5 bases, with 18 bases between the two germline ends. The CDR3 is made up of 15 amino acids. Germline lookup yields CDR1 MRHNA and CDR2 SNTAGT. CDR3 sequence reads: CASSLTPRDVYGYTF. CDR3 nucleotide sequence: TGTGCCAGCAGTCTAACCCCCCGGGACGTTTATGGCTACACCTTC.

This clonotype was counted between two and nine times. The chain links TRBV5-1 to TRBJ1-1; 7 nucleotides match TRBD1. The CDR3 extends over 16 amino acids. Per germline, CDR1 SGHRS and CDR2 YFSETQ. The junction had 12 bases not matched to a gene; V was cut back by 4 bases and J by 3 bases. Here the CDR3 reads CASSPRPTGMYTEAFF. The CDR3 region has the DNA TGCGCCAGCAGCCCACGGCCGACAGGGATGTACACTGAAGCTTTCTTT.

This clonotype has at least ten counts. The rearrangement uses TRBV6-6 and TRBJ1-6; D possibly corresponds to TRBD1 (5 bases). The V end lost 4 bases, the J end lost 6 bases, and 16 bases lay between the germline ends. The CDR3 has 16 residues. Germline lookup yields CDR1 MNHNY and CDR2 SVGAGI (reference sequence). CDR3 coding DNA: TGTGCCAGCAGTTTAGCACAAGGGGCAAGTAATTCACCCCTCCACTTT. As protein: CASSLAQGASNSPLHF.